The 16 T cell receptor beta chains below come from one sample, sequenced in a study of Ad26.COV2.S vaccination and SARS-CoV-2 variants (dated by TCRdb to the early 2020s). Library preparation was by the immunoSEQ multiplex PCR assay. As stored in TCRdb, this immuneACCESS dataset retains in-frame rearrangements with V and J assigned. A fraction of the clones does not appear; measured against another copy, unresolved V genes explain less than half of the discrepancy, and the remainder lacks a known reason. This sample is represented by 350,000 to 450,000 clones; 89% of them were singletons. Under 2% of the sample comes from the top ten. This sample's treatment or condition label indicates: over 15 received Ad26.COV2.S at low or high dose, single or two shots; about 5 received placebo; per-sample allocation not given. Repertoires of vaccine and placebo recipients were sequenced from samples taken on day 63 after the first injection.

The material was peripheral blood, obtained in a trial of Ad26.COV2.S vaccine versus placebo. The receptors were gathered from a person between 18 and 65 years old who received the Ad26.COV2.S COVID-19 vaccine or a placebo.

CDR3 protein: CAWSDGWRSNSGANVLTF. CDR3 DNA: TGTGCCTGGAGTGATGGTTGGCGGAGTAACTCTGGGGCCAACGTCCTGACTTTC. The V gene is TRBV30, the J gene TRBJ2-6; D is undetermined. Germline V CDR1 and CDR2: GTSNPN, SVGIG (reference sequence). V was shortened by 1 base and J by 0 bases, with 16 bases between the two germline ends. This CDR3 spans 18 amino acids.

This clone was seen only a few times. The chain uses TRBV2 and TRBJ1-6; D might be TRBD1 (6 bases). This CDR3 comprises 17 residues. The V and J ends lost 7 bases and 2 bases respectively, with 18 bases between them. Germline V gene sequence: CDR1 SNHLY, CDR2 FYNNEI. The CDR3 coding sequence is TGTGCCAGCAATACCGTACAGGGTCTCCCCTATAATTCACCCCTCCACTTT. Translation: CASNTVQGLPYNSPLHF.

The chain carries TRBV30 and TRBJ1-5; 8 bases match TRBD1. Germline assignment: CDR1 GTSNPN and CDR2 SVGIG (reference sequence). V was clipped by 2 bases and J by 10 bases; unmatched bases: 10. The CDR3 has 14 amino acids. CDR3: CAWSTGQGGAPQHF. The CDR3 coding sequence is TGTGCCTGGAGTACCGGACAGGGAGGGGCTCCCCAGCATTTT.

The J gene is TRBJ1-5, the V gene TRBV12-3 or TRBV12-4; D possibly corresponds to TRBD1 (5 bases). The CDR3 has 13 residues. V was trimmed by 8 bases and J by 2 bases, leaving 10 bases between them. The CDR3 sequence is CASSVGGNQPQHF. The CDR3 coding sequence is TGTGCCAGCTCCGTGGGGGGCAATCAGCCCCAGCATTTT.

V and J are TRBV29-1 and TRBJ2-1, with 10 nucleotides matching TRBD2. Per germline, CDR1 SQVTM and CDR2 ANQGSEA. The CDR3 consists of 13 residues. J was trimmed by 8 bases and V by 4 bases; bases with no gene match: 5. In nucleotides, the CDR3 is TGCAGCGTTGTGGCTAGCGGGAGCTATGAGCAGTTCTTC. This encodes CSVVASGSYEQFF.

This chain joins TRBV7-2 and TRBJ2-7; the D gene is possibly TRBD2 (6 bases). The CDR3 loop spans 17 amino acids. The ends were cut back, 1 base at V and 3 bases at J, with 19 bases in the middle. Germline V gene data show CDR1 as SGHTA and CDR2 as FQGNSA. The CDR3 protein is CASSLVGGVSPFYEQYF. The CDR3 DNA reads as TGTGCCAGCAGCTTAGTAGGAGGGGTGAGCCCCTTCTACGAGCAGTACTTC.

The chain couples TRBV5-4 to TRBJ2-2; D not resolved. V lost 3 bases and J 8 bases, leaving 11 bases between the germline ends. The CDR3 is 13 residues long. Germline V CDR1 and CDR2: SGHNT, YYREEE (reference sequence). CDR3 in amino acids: CASSSYSAGELFF. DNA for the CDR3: TGTGCCAGCAGCTCTTATTCAGCAGGGGAGCTGTTTTTT.

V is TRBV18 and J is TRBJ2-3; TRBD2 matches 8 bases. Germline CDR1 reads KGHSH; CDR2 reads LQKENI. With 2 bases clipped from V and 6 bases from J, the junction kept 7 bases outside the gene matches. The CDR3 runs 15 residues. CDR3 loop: CASSPRTSLPDTQYF. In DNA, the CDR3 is TGTGCCAGCTCACCAAGGACTAGCTTACCGGATACGCAGTATTTT.

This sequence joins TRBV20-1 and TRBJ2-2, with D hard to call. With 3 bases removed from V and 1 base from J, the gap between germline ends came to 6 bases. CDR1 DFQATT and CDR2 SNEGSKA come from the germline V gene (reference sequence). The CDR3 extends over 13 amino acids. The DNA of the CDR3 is TGCAGTGCTAGTGCGGAGAACACCGGGGAGCTGTTTTTT. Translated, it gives CSASAENTGELFF.

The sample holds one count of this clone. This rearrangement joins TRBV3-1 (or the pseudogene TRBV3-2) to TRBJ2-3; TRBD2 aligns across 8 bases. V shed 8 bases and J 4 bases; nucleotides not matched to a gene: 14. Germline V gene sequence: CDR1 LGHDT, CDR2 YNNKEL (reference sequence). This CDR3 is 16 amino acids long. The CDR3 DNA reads TGTGCCAGCTCTCCGGGTGGCGGGAGGAGATCAGATACGCAGTATTTT. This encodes CASSPGGGRRSDTQYF.

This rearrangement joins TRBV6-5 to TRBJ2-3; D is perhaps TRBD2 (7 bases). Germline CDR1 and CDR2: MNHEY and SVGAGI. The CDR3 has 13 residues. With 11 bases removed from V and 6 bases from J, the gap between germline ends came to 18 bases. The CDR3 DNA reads TGTGCCTCGGGCGAGGGAGGGGGGGATACGCAGTATTTT. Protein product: CASGEGGGDTQYF.

The CDR3 DNA reads TGTGCCTGGAGTGAATCGCGGGAGCAGTTCTTC. Protein: CAWSESREQFF. The chain couples TRBV30 to TRBJ2-1; D gene unclear. The germline V and J ends were trimmed by 1 base and 10 bases, with 8 bases remaining between them. Per germline, CDR1 GTSNPN and CDR2 SVGIG (reference sequence). The CDR3 loop spans 11 amino acids.

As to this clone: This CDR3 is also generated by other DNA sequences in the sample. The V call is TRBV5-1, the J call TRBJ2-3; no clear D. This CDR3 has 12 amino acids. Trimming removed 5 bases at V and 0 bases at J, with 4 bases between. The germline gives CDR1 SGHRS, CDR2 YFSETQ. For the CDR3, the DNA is TGCGCCAGCAGTCTAAGCACAGATACGCAGTATTTT. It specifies CASSLSTDTQYF. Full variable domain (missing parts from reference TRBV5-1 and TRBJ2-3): KAGVTQTPRYLIKTRGQQVTLSCSPISGHRSVSWYQQTPGQGLQFLFEYFSETQRNKGNFPGRFSGRQFSNSRSEMNVSTLELGDSALYLCASSLSTDTQYFGPGTRLTVL.

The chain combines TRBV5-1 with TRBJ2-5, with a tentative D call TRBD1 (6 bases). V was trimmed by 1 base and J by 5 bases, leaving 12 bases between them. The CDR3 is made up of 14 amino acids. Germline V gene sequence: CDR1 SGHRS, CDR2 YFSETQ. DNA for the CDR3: TGCGCCAGCAGCTTGTTGGGGGCCAAGGAGACCCAGTACTTC. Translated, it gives CASSLLGAKETQYF.

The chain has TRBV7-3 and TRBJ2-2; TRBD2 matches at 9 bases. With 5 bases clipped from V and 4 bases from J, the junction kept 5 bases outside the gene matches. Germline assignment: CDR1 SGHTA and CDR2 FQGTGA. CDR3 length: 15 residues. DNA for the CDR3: TGTGCCAGCAGCCGCGGGAGGGCCGCCACCGGGGAGCTGTTTTTT. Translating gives CASSRGRAATGELFF. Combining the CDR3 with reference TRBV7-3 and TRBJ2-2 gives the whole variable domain GAGVSQTPSNKVTEKGKYVELRCDPISGHTALYWYRQSLGQGPEFLIYFQGTGAADDSGLPNDRFFAVRPEGSVSTLKIQRTERGDSAVYLCASSRGRAATGELFFGEGSRLTVL.

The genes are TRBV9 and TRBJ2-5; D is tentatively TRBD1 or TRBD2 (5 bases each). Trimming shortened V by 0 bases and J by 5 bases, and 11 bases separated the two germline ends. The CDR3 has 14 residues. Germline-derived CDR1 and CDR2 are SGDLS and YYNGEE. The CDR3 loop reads CASSVGSGSETQYF. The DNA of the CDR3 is TGTGCCAGCAGCGTAGGCTCAGGGAGTGAGACCCAGTACTTC.